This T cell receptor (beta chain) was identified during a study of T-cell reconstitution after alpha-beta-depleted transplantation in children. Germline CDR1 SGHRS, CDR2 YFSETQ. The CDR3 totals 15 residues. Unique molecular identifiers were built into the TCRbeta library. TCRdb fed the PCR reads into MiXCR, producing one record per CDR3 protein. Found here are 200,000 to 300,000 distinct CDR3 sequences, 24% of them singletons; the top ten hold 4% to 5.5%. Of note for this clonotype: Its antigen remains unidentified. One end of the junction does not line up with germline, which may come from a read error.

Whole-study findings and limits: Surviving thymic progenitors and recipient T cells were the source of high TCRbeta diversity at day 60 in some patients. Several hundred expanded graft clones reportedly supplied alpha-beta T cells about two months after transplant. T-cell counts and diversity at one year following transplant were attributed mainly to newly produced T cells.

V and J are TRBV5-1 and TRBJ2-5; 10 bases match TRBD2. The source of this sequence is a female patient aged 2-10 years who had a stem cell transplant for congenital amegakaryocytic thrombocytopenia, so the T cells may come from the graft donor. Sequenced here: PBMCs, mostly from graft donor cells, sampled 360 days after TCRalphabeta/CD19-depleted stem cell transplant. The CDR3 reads CSSSLESGRVETQYF. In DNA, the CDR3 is TGCTCCAGCAGCTTGGAGAGCGGGAGGGTGGAGACCCAGTACTTC. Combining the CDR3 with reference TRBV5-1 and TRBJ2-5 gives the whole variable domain KAGVTQTPRYLIKTRGQQVTLSCSPISGHRSVSWYQQTPGQGLQFLFEYFSETQRNKGNFPGRFSGRQFSNSRSEMNVSTLELGDSALYLCSSSLESGRVETQYFGPGTRLLVL.